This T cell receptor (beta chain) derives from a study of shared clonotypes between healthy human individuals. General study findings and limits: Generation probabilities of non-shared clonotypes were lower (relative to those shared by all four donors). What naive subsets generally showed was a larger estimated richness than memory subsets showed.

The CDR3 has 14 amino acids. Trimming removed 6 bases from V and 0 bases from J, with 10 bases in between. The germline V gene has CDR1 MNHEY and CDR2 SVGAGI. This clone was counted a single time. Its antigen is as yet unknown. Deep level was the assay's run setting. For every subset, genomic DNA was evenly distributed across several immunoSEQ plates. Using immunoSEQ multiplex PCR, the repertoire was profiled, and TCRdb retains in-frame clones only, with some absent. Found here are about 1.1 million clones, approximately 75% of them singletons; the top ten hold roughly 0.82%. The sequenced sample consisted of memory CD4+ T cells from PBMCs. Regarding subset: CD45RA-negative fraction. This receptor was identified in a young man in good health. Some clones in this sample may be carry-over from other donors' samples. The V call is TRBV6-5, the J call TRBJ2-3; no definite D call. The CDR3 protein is CASSKQLSTDTQYF. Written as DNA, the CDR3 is TGTGCCAGCAGCAAACAGCTTAGCACAGATACGCAGTATTTT.